These 26 T cell receptor beta chains originate from one sample sequenced in a study of memory CD4+ T cells and cytomegalovirus serostatus. The data were produced by immunoSEQ multiplex PCR, yet TCRdb's version contains in-frame clones alone and is incomplete. The sample holds 30,000 to 50,000 clones, 60% to 85% seen once. The sort gate was single viable CD3+CD4+CD8-CD45RO+ cells for memory CD4+ T cells. Sequencing used memory CD4+ T cells from blood. Receptors were obtained from an adult in good health and CMV-seronegative.

The V and J genes are TRBV11-3 and TRBJ2-2, with unresolved D. Trimming shortened V by 5 bases and J by 4 bases, and 8 bases separated the two germline ends. CDR3 length: 13 residues. Germline V gene data show CDR1 as SGHNT and CDR2 as YENEEA. The CDR3 sequence is CASSPYSTGELFF. Written as DNA, the CDR3 is TGTGCCAGCAGCCCTTACAGCACCGGGGAGCTGTTTTTT. Full variable domain (outside the CDR3, taken from reference TRBV11-3 and TRBJ2-2): EAGVVQSPRYKIIEKKQPVAFWCNPISGHNTLYWYLQNLGQGPELLIRYENEEAVDDSQLPKDRFSAERLKGVDSTLKIQPAELGDSAVYLCASSPYSTGELFFGEGSRLTVL.

J is TRBJ1-2 and V is TRBV2, with 9 bases fitting TRBD1. This CDR3 has 15 amino acids. Germline V CDR1 and CDR2: SNHLY, FYNNEI. The V segment lost 5 bases and the J segment 4 bases; nucleotides outside the gene matches: 8. In DNA, the CDR3 is TGTGCCAGCAGTATCCGACAGGGGGTCTTCTATGGCTACACCTTC. It encodes CASSIRQGVFYGYTF.

V and J are TRBV15 and TRBJ2-3, with TRBD1 as a possible D gene (6 bases). The V and J ends lost 0 bases and 6 bases respectively, with 7 bases between them. The length of the CDR3 is 13 residues. From germline, CDR1 is LNHNV and CDR2 YYDKDF (reference sequence). The CDR3 region is CATSRDRGDTQYF. DNA for the CDR3: TGTGCCACCAGCAGAGATAGGGGGGATACGCAGTATTTT. Full variable domain (rest looked up from reference TRBV15 and TRBJ2-3): DAMVIQNPRYQVTQFGKPVTLSCSQTLNHNVMYWYQQKSSQAPKLLFHYYDKDFNNEADTPDNFQSRRPNTSFCFLDIRSPGLGDTAMYLCATSRDRGDTQYFGPGTRLTVL.

The chain recombines TRBV19 with TRBJ1-3; 8 nucleotides line up with TRBD1. The J segment lost 0 bases and the V segment lost 5 bases, leaving 6 bases of the junction unmatched. The CDR3 spans 16 residues. The germline CDR1 and CDR2 sequences are LNHDA and SQIVND (reference sequence). CDR3 in amino acids: CASSLGQADSGNTIYF. DNA for the CDR3: TGTGCCAGTAGTTTGGGACAGGCCGACTCTGGAAACACCATATATTTT.

V usage is TRBV15 and J usage is TRBJ1-3; D is unresolved. CDR3 length equals 15 residues. V shed 0 bases and J shed 0 bases, with 6 bases lying between them. Germline assignment: CDR1 LNHNV and CDR2 YYDKDF (reference sequence). The CDR3 DNA follows: TGTGCCACCAGCAGAGATAGGGACTCTGGAAACACCATATATTTT. It yields the protein CATSRDRDSGNTIYF.

The chain has TRBV18 and TRBJ1-3; D perhaps matches TRBD1 (6 bases). Trimming left V 5 bases short and J 4 bases short, with 15 bases between. Germline CDR1 and CDR2: KGHSH and LQKENI. CDR3 length: 15 amino acids. CDR3 in amino acids: CASSSNRVAGNTIYF. As DNA, the CDR3 is TGTGCCAGCTCATCTAACAGGGTTGCGGGAAACACCATATATTTT.

This clone was counted a single time. The CDR3 nucleotides are TGTGCCAGCAGTTGGACGGCCTCCTATGGCTACACCTTC. Translation gives CASSWTASYGYTF. The V call is TRBV6-6, the J call TRBJ1-2, with D unclear. Looked up from germline, CDR1 is MNHNY and CDR2 is SVGAGI (reference sequence). V dropped 4 bases and J dropped 4 bases, with 10 bases sitting between them. The CDR3 spans 13 residues.

The rearrangement links TRBV10-3 to TRBJ1-2; the match to TRBD1 covers 9 bases. CDR3 length: 16 residues. V lost 0 bases, J lost 3 bases, and 5 bases stayed unmatched. From germline, CDR1 is ENHRY and CDR2 SYGVKD. The CDR3 sequence is CAISESRQGEDYGYTF. The DNA of the CDR3 is TGTGCCATCAGTGAGTCTCGACAGGGGGAGGACTATGGCTACACCTTC.

The chain has TRBV20-1 and TRBJ2-7; possibly TRBD1 or TRBD2 for D (5 bases each). Trimming left V 7 bases short and J 7 bases short, with 14 bases between. CDR3 length equals 11 residues. Per the germline V gene, CDR1 is DFQATT and CDR2 is SNEGSKA (reference sequence). In DNA form, the CDR3 reads TGCAGTGGAGGGCTAGGGGCAGAGCAGTACTTC. As protein: CSGGLGAEQYF.

The rearrangement joins TRBV27 to TRBJ1-1, with D perhaps matching TRBD1 (6 bases). CDR3 length equals 15 residues. Germline CDR1 is MNHEY and CDR2 is SMNVEV (reference sequence). The V end was cut by 5 bases, the J end by 5 bases, with 18 bases between. The CDR3 coding sequence is TGTGCCAGCAGTCCGGACAGAGTCATTGGAACTGAAGCTTTCTTT. Protein: CASSPDRVIGTEAFF.

The chain uses TRBV29-1 and TRBJ1-2, with D hard to call. Germline V gives CDR1 SQVTM, CDR2 ANQGSEA. Trimming stripped 6 bases from V and 6 bases from J, with 11 bases between. The CDR3 sequence is 11 residues long. DNA for the CDR3: TGCAGCGTAATGATGGGAAATGGCTACACCTTC. Amino acid sequence: CSVMMGNGYTF.

The chain combines TRBV10-3 with TRBJ1-5; the D gene is possibly TRBD1 (5 bases). This CDR3 spans 14 amino acids. The V gene lost 6 bases and the J gene lost 3 bases, with 12 bases spanning the gap. The germline CDR1 and CDR2 sequences are ENHRY and SYGVKD. CDR3 nucleotides: TGTGCCATCAGAAGTGACAGCCTCAATCAGCCCCAGCATTTT. Translated, it gives CAIRSDSLNQPQHF.

This chain joins TRBV7-9 and TRBJ1-2; 9 bases match TRBD1. The CDR3 is made up of 18 amino acids. With 0 bases clipped from V and 7 bases from J, the junction kept 15 bases outside the gene matches. In germline, CDR1 is SEHNR, CDR2 FQNEAQ (reference sequence). CDR3 in DNA: TGTGCCAGCAGCTTAGCTAAAGGAGTTGGGACAGGGTTAGGTGGCTACACCTTC. Translated: CASSLAKGVGTGLGGYTF.

The chain employs TRBV6-1 and TRBJ1-3, with D possibly being TRBD1 (6 bases). Germline lookup yields CDR1 MNHNS and CDR2 SASEGT. V gave up 7 bases and J gave up 0 bases, with 13 bases separating them. The CDR3 totals 15 residues. In DNA form, the CDR3 reads TGTGCCAGCAAACTACAGGGAAGCTCTGGAAACACCATATATTTT. Its translation: CASKLQGSSGNTIYF.

V is TRBV5-4 and J is TRBJ1-1; possibly TRBD1 for D (5 bases). The CDR3 sequence is 12 residues long. Looked up from germline, CDR1 is SGHNT and CDR2 is YYREEE (reference sequence). Trimming took 2 bases from V and 5 from J, leaving 7 bases between them. In DNA form, the CDR3 reads TGTGCCAGCAGCTTAGACAGAACTGAAGCTTTCTTT. Its translation is CASSLDRTEAFF.

V gene TRBV6-5 combines with J gene TRBJ2-7; 8 nucleotides match TRBD2. Losses at the gene ends were 0 bases for V and 4 bases for J; bases not matched to a gene: 5. The germline V gene has CDR1 MNHEY and CDR2 SVGAGI. The CDR3 is 15 amino acids. Written as DNA, the CDR3 is TGTGCCAGCAGTTACTCTAGCGGGGCCCAATACGAGCAGTACTTC. Protein product: CASSYSSGAQYEQYF.

This clone showed up just once. This chain links TRBV5-4 with TRBJ1-2; TRBD1 matches 8 bases. Germline V gene data show CDR1 as SGHNT and CDR2 as YYREEE (reference sequence). The CDR3 loop spans 16 amino acids. V trimming: 5 bases; J trimming: 0 bases; junction bases outside the gene matches: 9. CDR3 sequence (DNA): TGTGCCAGCAGGGCAGGGGGCGAATGGGCTAACTATGGCTACACCTTC. This codes for CASRAGGEWANYGYTF.

The J gene is TRBJ1-5, the V gene TRBV2; D unresolved. Germline V gives CDR1 SNHLY, CDR2 FYNNEI. V was clipped by 6 bases and J by 7 bases, with 10 bases between them. There are 12 residues in the CDR3. CDR3 protein: CASSINGQPQHF. CDR3 coding DNA: TGTGCCAGCAGCATTAATGGGCAGCCCCAGCATTTT.

The chain recombines TRBV10-3 with TRBJ1-5; 11 bases align to TRBD1. V was clipped by 4 bases and J by 2 bases; unmatched bases: 4. The CDR3 sequence is 16 residues long. Germline V gene lookup returns CDR1 ENHRY and CDR2 SYGVKD. CDR3: CAISGTGGSGNQPQHF. For the CDR3, the DNA is TGTGCCATCAGTGGGACAGGGGGCTCTGGCAATCAGCCCCAGCATTTT.

The V and J genes are TRBV7-6 and TRBJ2-1; D remains ambiguous. The CDR3 has 16 residues. The V end was cut by 2 bases, the J end by 7 bases, with 18 bases between. Germline V lookup: CDR1 SGHVS, CDR2 FNYEAQ. The CDR3 DNA reads TGTGCCAGCAGCTTAAGTTTCGGTTTGGGTTCGAATGAGCAGTTCTTC. Amino acids: CASSLSFGLGSNEQFF.

The chain is built from TRBV7-2 and TRBJ1-6; TRBD1 is a possible D gene (5 bases). V was trimmed by 5 bases and J by 9 bases, leaving 5 bases between them. Germline CDR1 and CDR2: SGHTA and FQGNSA. The CDR3 extends over 11 amino acids. The CDR3 DNA follows: TGTGCCAGCAGCGGGGGTTCACCCCTCCACTTT. Encoded protein: CASSGGSPLHF.

The chain uses TRBV11-3 and TRBJ2-5, with D perhaps TRBD2 (5 bases). CDR1 and CDR2 (germline): SGHNT, YENEEA. This CDR3 region has 14 residues. Trimming left V 5 bases short and J 5 bases short, with 15 bases between. The DNA of the CDR3 is TGTGCCAGCAGCCACTTGGGGAGTAAGGAGACCCAGTACTTC. Its translation is CASSHLGSKETQYF. Full variable domain (outside the CDR3, taken from reference TRBV11-3 and TRBJ2-5): EAGVVQSPRYKIIEKKQPVAFWCNPISGHNTLYWYLQNLGQGPELLIRYENEEAVDDSQLPKDRFSAERLKGVDSTLKIQPAELGDSAVYLCASSHLGSKETQYFGPGTRLLVL.

The CDR3 DNA follows: TGTGCCAGCAGCGTGACGGGACAGAGCTCCTACGAGCAGTACTTC. This sequence encodes CASSVTGQSSYEQYF. J is TRBJ2-7 and V is TRBV13, with 7 positions matching TRBD1. This CDR3 contains 15 residues. Germline CDR1 and CDR2: PRHDT and FYEKMQ (reference sequence). V trimming: 5 bases; J trimming: 0 bases; junction bases outside the gene matches: 7.

The chain is built from TRBV6-5 and TRBJ2-7, with no clear D. Germline CDR1 is MNHEY and CDR2 is SVGAGI. The CDR3 has 14 amino acids. V lost 7 bases and J lost 0, with 13 bases in between. CDR3 loop: CASKRTASSYEQYF. CDR3 nucleotides: TGTGCCAGCAAGCGCACGGCCAGCTCCTACGAGCAGTACTTC.

The chain carries TRBV9 and TRBJ2-3; TRBD1 might be the D (6 bases). This CDR3 spans 15 amino acids. Germline V CDR1 and CDR2: SGDLS, YYNGEE. Trimming took off 0 bases at V and 1 base at J, with 9 bases between the two ends. In nucleotides, the CDR3 is TGTGCCAGCAGCGTAGCGACAGGCCGCACAGATACGCAGTATTTT. This codes for CASSVATGRTDTQYF.

The J gene is TRBJ2-3, the V gene TRBV29-1; a possible D gene is TRBD2 (7 bases). This CDR3 spans 13 amino acids. Germline assignment: CDR1 SQVTM and CDR2 ANQGSEA. V dropped 6 bases and J dropped 4 bases, with 14 bases sitting between them. The CDR3 coding sequence is TGCAGCGTAAACGTCGGGGGGCCAGATACGCAGTATTTT. Protein sequence: CSVNVGGPDTQYF.